A single sample is the source of the 21 T cell receptor beta chains below, sequenced in a study of response to subunit inactivated influenza vaccine. TCRdb independently ran MiXCR on the RT-PCR reads; one entry per CDR3 protein. This table holds 430,000 or so distinct CDR3 sequences, 9.5% to 12% found once. Here the sequenced sample was PBMCs from blood, taken 40 to 50 days after vaccination. Receptors originate from a man between 45 and 60 years old who received an inactivated influenza vaccine.

The table lists this clonotype with a few counts. This chain connects TRBV12-3 or TRBV12-4 to TRBJ2-3, with D tentatively TRBD1 (6 bases). V was trimmed by 7 bases and J by 0 bases, leaving 14 bases between them. This CDR3 is built from 15 residues. CDR3 region: CASIRGQISTDTQYF. The CDR3 nucleotides read TGTGCCAGCATCCGGGGACAAATTAGCACAGATACGCAGTATTTT.

The V and J genes are TRBV5-6 and TRBJ2-7; D may be TRBD1 or TRBD2 (6 bases each). The CDR3 has 15 residues. V lost 6 bases and J lost 3, with 19 bases in between. Germline lookup yields CDR1 SGHDT and CDR2 YYEEEE. The CDR3 DNA reads as TGTGCCAGCACAACTCGGAGGGGGACATACTACGAGCAGTACTTC. The encoded protein is CASTTRRGTYYEQYF.

This clonotype was seen more than once but under ten times. The chain has TRBV6-1 and TRBJ1-2; 9 bases align to TRBD1. With V trimmed by 4 bases and J by 3 bases, 6 bases remained unmatched. Germline V gene lookup returns CDR1 MNHNS and CDR2 SASEGT. The CDR3 length is 15 residues. The CDR3 DNA reads TGTGCCAGCAGTGCTCCGACAGGGGGAGACTATGGCTACACCTTC. It yields the protein CASSAPTGGDYGYTF.

V is TRBV20-1 and J is TRBJ2-3, with D perhaps TRBD2 (5 bases). Germline V gives CDR1 DFQATT, CDR2 SNEGSKA (reference sequence). V was cut by 7 bases and J by 7 bases, with 9 bases left in between. This CDR3 is 10 amino acids long. The CDR3: CSGLANTQYF. CDR3 DNA: TGCAGTGGGCTAGCAAATACGCAGTATTTT.

This clonotype was seen a few times. This chain uses TRBV12-3 or TRBV12-4 with TRBJ2-5, with 7 bases aligning to TRBD1. The CDR3 is made up of 14 amino acids. After removal of 6 bases from V and 4 bases from J, the junction contained 8 bases not matched to a gene. CDR3 region: CASSRQGLGETQYF. The CDR3 DNA is TGTGCCAGCAGCAGACAGGGCCTGGGAGAGACCCAGTACTTC.

This clonotype was seen repeatedly, ten times or more. The chain joins TRBV7-2 to TRBJ2-1, with 8 bases fitting TRBD2. The CDR3 runs to 16 residues. Germline CDR1 reads SGHTA; CDR2 reads FQGNSA. Trimming cost V 0 bases and J 5 bases; bases outside gene matches: 6. In DNA, the CDR3 is TGTGCCAGCAGCTTAGCGGCGTCTAGCGGGCACAATGAGCAGTTCTTC. It specifies CASSLAASSGHNEQFF.

The rearrangement uses TRBV3-1 and TRBJ2-1, with D possibly called TRBD1 or TRBD2 (6 bases each). The V gene's germline CDR1 is LGHDT and CDR2 YNNKEL (reference sequence). V was cut by 8 bases and J by 6 bases, with 11 bases left in between. The CDR3 extends over 12 amino acids. CDR3 amino acids: CASEGGSNEQFF. In DNA form, the CDR3 reads TGTGCCAGCGAGGGGGGAAGCAATGAGCAGTTCTTC.

In this sample, this clonotype turned up a few times. J is TRBJ2-1 and V is TRBV6-5, with no clear D. This CDR3 spans 13 amino acids. Trimming removed 1 base from V and 4 bases from J, with 5 bases in between. CDR1 and CDR2 (germline): MNHEY, SVGAGI. In DNA, the CDR3 is TGTGCCAGCAGTTACTGGCCATACAATGAGCAGTTCTTC. It specifies CASSYWPYNEQFF.

The sample holds a few counts of this clonotype. The V and J genes are TRBV7-2 and TRBJ2-7, with D possibly being TRBD2 (6 bases). This CDR3 is built from 15 residues. Trimming stripped 1 base from V and 0 bases from J, with 10 bases between. Germline assignment: CDR1 SGHTA and CDR2 FQGNSA. CDR3 DNA: TGTGCCAGCAGCTTAGTGGAGGGAACCTCCTACGAGCAGTACTTC. Encoded protein: CASSLVEGTSYEQYF. Complete variable domain (other parts from reference TRBV7-2 and TRBJ2-7): GAGVSQSPSNKVTEKGKDVELRCDPISGHTALYWYRQSLGQGLEFLIYFQGNSAPDKSGLPSDRFSAERTGGSVSTLTIQRTQQEDSAVYLCASSLVEGTSYEQYFGPGTRLTVT.

This clonotype was detected a few times. The chain links TRBV5-1 to TRBJ2-3, with D perhaps being TRBD1 or TRBD2 (6 bases each). Germline CDR1 SGHRS, CDR2 YFSETQ. Trimming removed 0 bases at V and 3 bases at J, with 11 bases between. This CDR3 has 15 amino acids. The CDR3 spells CASSLGSGATDTQYF. CDR3 nucleotides: TGCGCCAGCAGCTTGGGGTCGGGGGCTACAGATACGCAGTATTTT. The full variable domain, its missing parts supplied by reference TRBV5-1 and TRBJ2-3, is KAGVTQTPRYLIKTRGQQVTLSCSPISGHRSVSWYQQTPGQGLQFLFEYFSETQRNKGNFPGRFSGRQFSNSRSEMNVSTLELGDSALYLCASSLGSGATDTQYFGPGTRLTVL.

This clonotype has a count of ten or more. The gene calls are TRBV7-9 and TRBJ1-2; the D is unclear. CDR3 length equals 12 residues. Trimming stripped 1 base from V and 3 bases from J, with 3 bases between. In germline, CDR1 is SEHNR, CDR2 FQNEAQ (reference sequence). CDR3 loop: CASSLEHYGYTF. Written as DNA, the CDR3 is TGTGCCAGCAGCTTAGAGCACTATGGCTACACCTTC.

This clonotype was seen more than once but under ten times. The rearrangement joins TRBV12-3 or TRBV12-4 to TRBJ1-2; TRBD1 is a possible D gene (5 bases). The germline V and J ends were trimmed by 3 bases and 4 bases, with 12 bases remaining between them. The CDR3 length is 14 residues. The CDR3 DNA reads TGTGCCAGCAGTTTTAGGGACGGTTTCTATGGCTACACCTTC. This translates into CASSFRDGFYGYTF.

This chain uses TRBV7-2 with TRBJ1-2; D gene ambiguous. The V gene's germline CDR1 is SGHTA and CDR2 FQGNSA. V dropped 5 bases and J dropped 4 bases, with 20 bases sitting between them. The CDR3 loop spans 16 amino acids. CDR3 residues: CASSLGRTQTTYGYTF. CDR3 bases: TGTGCCAGCAGCCTCGGACGGACCCAAACAACCTATGGCTACACCTTC.

This clonotype was observed a few times. The chain recombines TRBV29-1 with TRBJ2-2; TRBD2 agrees at 10 bases. After removal of 6 bases from V and 8 bases from J, the junction contained 12 bases not matched to a gene. Germline CDR1 SQVTM, CDR2 ANQGSEA. CDR3 length equals 15 residues. The CDR3 DNA reads TGCAGCGTCGGGATGTTTAGCGGGAGGTCTGGGGAGCTGTTTTTT. Its protein is CSVGMFSGRSGELFF.

This clonotype was seen at least ten times. The chain combines TRBV7-9 with TRBJ1-1; 7 bases match TRBD1. Germline V gene sequence: CDR1 SEHNR, CDR2 FQNEAQ (reference sequence). V lost 0 bases, J lost 11 bases, and 6 bases stayed unmatched. The CDR3 sequence is 13 residues long. The CDR3 loop reads CASSLAAQGTAFF. The CDR3 region has the DNA TGTGCCAGCAGCTTAGCGGCACAGGGGACGGCTTTCTTT.

This clonotype was seen repeatedly, ten times or more. The gene calls are TRBV28 and TRBJ2-1; TRBD2 agrees at 13 bases. Germline V gene lookup returns CDR1 MDHEN and CDR2 SYDVKM. The CDR3 totals 14 residues. V lost 7 bases to trimming and J lost 6 bases; unmatched junction nucleotides: 3. In DNA form, the CDR3 reads TGTGCCAGCAAACTAGCGGGGGGGAGCAATGAGCAGTTCTTC. Residues: CASKLAGGSNEQFF.

This clonotype was counted between two and nine times. This chain connects TRBV20-1 to TRBJ2-7; the D gene is possibly TRBD2 (6 bases). Looked up from germline, CDR1 is DFQATT and CDR2 is SNEGSKA (reference sequence). CDR3 size: 13 residues. V gave up 3 bases and J gave up 6 bases, with 15 bases separating them. The CDR3 reads CSASYGTGGEQYF. CDR3 coding DNA: TGCAGTGCTAGCTACGGGACCGGGGGCGAGCAGTACTTC.

The chain joins TRBV5-1 to TRBJ2-5; D is perhaps TRBD1 or TRBD2 (5 bases each). Germline V gene data show CDR1 as SGHRS and CDR2 as YFSETQ. The CDR3 spans 14 residues. Trimming left V 7 bases short and J 5 bases short, with 18 bases between. DNA of the CDR3: TGCGCCAGCTCCCACTTGGGGGTCCTCGAGACCCAGTACTTC. Translating gives CASSHLGVLETQYF.

V gene TRBV12-3 or TRBV12-4 combines with J gene TRBJ2-5; 7 bases are shared with TRBD2. With V trimmed by 6 bases and J by 2 bases, 6 bases remained unmatched. The CDR3 contains 14 residues. The CDR3 protein is CASRGGGGQETQYF. CDR3 coding DNA: TGTGCCAGCAGGGGTGGGGGAGGGCAAGAGACCCAGTACTTC.

The chain uses TRBV6-1 and TRBJ2-7; 11 bases match TRBD2. The germline V gene has CDR1 MNHNS and CDR2 SASEGT. The junction had 2 bases not matched to a gene; V was cut back by 1 base and J by 0 bases. The CDR3 extends over 16 amino acids. CDR3: CASSEVGLAGSYEQYF. DNA of the CDR3: TGTGCCAGCAGTGAAGTTGGACTAGCGGGCTCCTACGAGCAGTACTTC.

This clonotype was observed at least ten times. The genes are TRBV29-1 and TRBJ2-6, with D unclear. CDR1 and CDR2 from the germline V gene are SQVTM and ANQGSEA. The CDR3 consists of 16 residues. The ends were cut back, 1 base at V and 4 bases at J, with 14 bases in the middle. The CDR3 bases are TGCAGCGTTGAAGGCCGAGACACCGCCGGGGCCAACGTCCTGACTTTC. Protein sequence: CSVEGRDTAGANVLTF. Supplemented by reference TRBV29-1 and TRBJ2-6, the full variable domain reads SAVISQKPSRDICQRGTSLTIQCQVDSQVTMMFWYRQQPGQSLTLIATANQGSEATYESGFVIDKFPISRPNLTFSTLTVSNMSPEDSSIYLCSVEGRDTAGANVLTFGAGSRLTVL.